This T cell receptor (beta chain) was retrieved from a study of T cells in women clearing cervical HPV infection. Comments on this clone: Antigen: not known.

TCR beta CDR3 amplified by multiplex PCR from roughly 1,300 ng genomic DNA. Some clones are missing from TCRdb's copy, which holds only in-frame ones; the method was immunoSEQ multiplex PCR. Its table lists around 30,000 clones. Regarding the study as a whole: Unknown T-cell numbers per sample may underlie the richness differences. Richness plus V gene abundances separated cases from controls with AUC about 0.87. CIN3+ cases had significantly higher TCR repertoire richness than controls, but evenness did not differ.

The sample taken for sequencing was blood buffy coat. The TCR originated in a woman aged 18-69 years with a cervical HPV16 infection that either progressed to CIN3+ or cleared (not recorded which).

The CDR3 spells CASSLTQTTGELFF. The part of the CDR3 DNA that was read is TGTGCCAGCAGCTTAACACAAACCACCGGGGAG. The genes are TRBV7-2 and TRBJ2-2; D gene uncertain. The CDR3 extends 3 residues past the end of the read, so its final part is completed from the germline J gene. This CDR3 is 14 amino acids long. The V gene's germline CDR1 is SGHTA and CDR2 FQGNSA. V lost 2 bases and J 4 bases, leaving 8 bases between the germline ends. Variable domain in full (rest from reference TRBV7-2 and TRBJ2-2): GAGVSQSPSNKVTEKGKDVELRCDPISGHTALYWYRQSLGQGLEFLIYFQGNSAPDKSGLPSDRFSAERTGGSVSTLTIQRTQQEDSAVYLCASSLTQTTGELFFGEGSRLTVL.